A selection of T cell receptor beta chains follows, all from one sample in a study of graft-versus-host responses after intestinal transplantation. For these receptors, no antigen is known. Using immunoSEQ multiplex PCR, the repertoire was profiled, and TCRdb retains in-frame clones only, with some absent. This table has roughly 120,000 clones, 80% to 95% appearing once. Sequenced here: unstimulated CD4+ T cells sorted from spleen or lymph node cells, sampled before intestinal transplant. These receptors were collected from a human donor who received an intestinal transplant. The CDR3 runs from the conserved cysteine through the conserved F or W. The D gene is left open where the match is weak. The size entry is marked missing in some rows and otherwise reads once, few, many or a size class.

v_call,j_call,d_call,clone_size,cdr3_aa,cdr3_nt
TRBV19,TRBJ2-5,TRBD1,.,CASSPPGTGGGETQYF,TGTGCCAGTAGTCCTCCCGGGACAGGGGGCGGAGAGACCCAGTACTTC
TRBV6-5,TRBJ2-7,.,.,CASSRSGKYEQYF,TGTGCCAGCAGTCGGTCCGGGAAATACGAGCAGTACTTC
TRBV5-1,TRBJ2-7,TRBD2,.,CASSLVGASGYEQYF,TGCGCCAGCAGCTTGGTTGGGGCTAGCGGCTACGAGCAGTACTTC
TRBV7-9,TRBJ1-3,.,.,CASSLWVSGNTIYF,TGTGCCAGCAGCTTGTGGGTCTCTGGAAACACCATATATTTT
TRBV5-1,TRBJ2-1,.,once,CASSFDGLPYNEQFF,TGCGCCAGCAGCTTTGACGGACTCCCCTACAATGAGCAGTTCTTC
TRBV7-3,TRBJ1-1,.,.,CASSLTGGESYTEAFF,TGTGCCAGCAGCTTAACTGGCGGCGAGTCGTACACTGAAGCTTTCTTT
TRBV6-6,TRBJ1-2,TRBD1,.,CASSSHRTGDYGYTF,TGTGCCAGCAGTTCTCATCGGACAGGTGACTATGGCTACACCTTC
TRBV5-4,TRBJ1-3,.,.,CASSSQGNTIYF,TGTGCCAGCAGCTCACAGGGAAACACCATATATTTT
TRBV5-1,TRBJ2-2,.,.,CASSLVGGPSTGELFF,TGCGCCAGCAGCTTGGTCGGAGGCCCAAGCACCGGGGAGCTGTTTTTT
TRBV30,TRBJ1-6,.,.,CAWSRGRGNTYNSPLHF,TGTGCCTGGAGTCGGGGACGGGGGAACACCTATAATTCACCCCTCCACTTT
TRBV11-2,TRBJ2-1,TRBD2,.,CASERRTSGYGEQFF,TGTGCCAGCGAGAGGAGGACTAGCGGGTACGGTGAGCAGTTCTTC
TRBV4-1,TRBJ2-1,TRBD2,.,CASSQEDSRLAFSSYNEQFF,TGCGCCAGCAGCCAAGAGGACAGCCGACTAGCGTTTAGCTCCTACAATGAGCAGTTCTTC
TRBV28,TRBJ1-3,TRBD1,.,CASSDRTGWGPGNTIYF,TGTGCCAGCAGTGACCGGACAGGTTGGGGCCCTGGAAACACCATATATTTT
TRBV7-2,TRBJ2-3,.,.,CASSLGSSGSTDTQYF,TGTGCCAGCAGCTTAGGGTCCAGCGGGAGCACAGATACGCAGTATTTT
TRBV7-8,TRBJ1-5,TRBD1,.,CASSRQGLSNQPQHF,TGTGCCAGCAGCCGACAGGGCTTGAGCAATCAGCCCCAGCATTTT
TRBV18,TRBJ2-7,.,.,CASSPRGNEQYF,TGTGCCAGCTCACCACGGGGAAACGAGCAGTACTTC
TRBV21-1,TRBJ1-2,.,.,CASSAQGDRPNYGYTF,TGTGCCAGCAGCGCTCAAGGGGACAGACCGAACTATGGCTACACCTTC
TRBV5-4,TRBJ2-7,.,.,CASSEGTDPSYEQYF,TGTGCCAGCAGCGAGGGGACTGATCCCTCCTACGAGCAGTACTTC
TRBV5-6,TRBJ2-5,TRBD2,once,CASSLEWTSGSTGETQYF,TGTGCCAGCAGCTTGGAATGGACTAGCGGGAGCACCGGAGAGACCCAGTACTTC
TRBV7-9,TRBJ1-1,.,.,CASSPKYLQGEAFF,TGTGCCAGCAGCCCGAAGTACCTACAGGGCGAAGCTTTCTTT
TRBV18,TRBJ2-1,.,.,CASSPTSLFDEQFF,TGTGCCAGCTCACCAACTTCACTCTTCGATGAGCAGTTCTTC
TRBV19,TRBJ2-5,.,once,CASSDYRAGETQYF,TGTGCCAGTAGTGACTACAGGGCTGGAGAGACCCAGTACTTC
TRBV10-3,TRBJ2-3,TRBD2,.,CAIRGAGGTTDTQYF,TGTGCCATCAGGGGGGCGGGAGGGACCACAGATACGCAGTATTTT
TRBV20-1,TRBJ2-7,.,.,CSARTIEQYF,TGCAGTGCGAGGACTATCGAGCAGTACTTC
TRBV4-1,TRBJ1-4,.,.,CASSQGPRGAINEKLFF,TGCGCCAGCAGCCAGGGCCCGAGGGGGGCCATTAATGAAAAACTGTTTTTT
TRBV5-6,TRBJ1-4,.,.,CASSRTGSDEKLFF,TGTGCCAGCAGCCGGACGGGGAGTGATGAAAAACTGTTTTTT
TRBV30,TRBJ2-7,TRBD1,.,CAWRKTGNSYEQYF,TGTGCCTGGAGGAAGACAGGGAACTCCTACGAGCAGTACTTC
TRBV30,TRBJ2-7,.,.,CAGTRRPTSYEQYF,TGTGCCGGGACCCGACGTCCTACCTCCTACGAGCAGTACTTC
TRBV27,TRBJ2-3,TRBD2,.,CASGWTREDTQYF,TGTGCCAGCGGGTGGACTAGGGAAGATACGCAGTATTTT
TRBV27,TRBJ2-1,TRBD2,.,CASSPDRATSGRGYNEQFF,TGTGCCAGCAGTCCTGATCGGGCTACTAGCGGGAGGGGATACAATGAGCAGTTCTTC
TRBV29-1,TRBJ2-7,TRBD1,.,CSVGRQGDEQYF,TGCAGCGTTGGCCGACAGGGTGACGAGCAGTACTTC
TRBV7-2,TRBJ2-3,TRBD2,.,CASSHRTSGRPRDTQYF,TGTGCCAGCAGTCACCGGACTAGCGGGAGGCCGAGAGATACGCAGTATTTT
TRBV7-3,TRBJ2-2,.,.,CASSPQTGTGELFF,TGTGCCAGCAGCCCCCAGACGGGAACCGGGGAGCTGTTTTTT
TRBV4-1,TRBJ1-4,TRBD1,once,CASSIQGGEKLFF,TGCGCCAGCAGCATTCAGGGGGGTGAAAAACTGTTTTTT
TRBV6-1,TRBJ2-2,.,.,CASITGQANTGELFF,TGTGCCAGCATAACAGGGCAGGCTAACACCGGGGAGCTGTTTTTT
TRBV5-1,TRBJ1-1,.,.,CASSLGRVAEAFF,TGCGCCAGCAGCTTGGGCAGGGTGGCTGAAGCTTTCTTT
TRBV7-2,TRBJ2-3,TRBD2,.,CASSLREGTDTQYF,TGTGCCAGCAGCTTACGGGAGGGCACAGATACGCAGTATTTT
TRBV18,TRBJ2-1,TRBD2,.,CASSPPSGRYNNEQFF,TGTGCCAGCTCACCACCTAGCGGGAGGTACAATAATGAGCAGTTCTTC
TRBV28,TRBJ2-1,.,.,CASSLSKDAISYNEQFF,TGTGCCAGCAGTTTATCGAAGGACGCAATCTCCTACAATGAGCAGTTCTTC
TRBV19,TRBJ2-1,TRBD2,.,CASSMGASGRNEQFF,TGTGCCAGTAGTATGGGGGCTAGCGGGAGAAATGAGCAGTTCTTC
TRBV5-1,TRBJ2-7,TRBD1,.,CASSFLRDSRAHEQYF,TGCGCCAGCAGCTTTCTACGGGACAGTAGGGCCCACGAGCAGTACTTC
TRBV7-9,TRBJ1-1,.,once,CASSLKGGQTEAFF,TGTGCCAGCAGCTTAAAGGGGGGGCAGACTGAAGCTTTCTTT
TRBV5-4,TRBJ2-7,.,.,CASSLTEPYEQYF,TGTGCCAGCAGCTTGACCGAACCCTACGAGCAGTACTTC
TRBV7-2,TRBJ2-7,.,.,CASSLSSGYEQYF,TGTGCCAGCAGCTTATCAAGCGGGTACGAGCAGTACTTC
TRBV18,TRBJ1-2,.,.,CASSYSRGYTF,TGTGCCAGCTCATATTCCCGGGGCTACACCTTC
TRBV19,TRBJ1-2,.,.,CASTRVSGYGYTF,TGTGCCAGTACGAGGGTTTCGGGCTATGGCTACACCTTC
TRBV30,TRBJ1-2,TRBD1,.,CAWRYTGQNYGYTF,TGTGCCTGGAGGTACACGGGACAGAACTATGGCTACACCTTC
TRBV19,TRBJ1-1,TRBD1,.,CASSTRQGVGDTEAFF,TGTGCCAGTAGTACCCGACAGGGGGTAGGGGACACTGAAGCTTTCTTT
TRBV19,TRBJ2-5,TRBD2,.,CASSIGLTSGQETQYF,TGTGCCAGTAGTATAGGTCTGACTAGCGGTCAAGAGACCCAGTACTTC
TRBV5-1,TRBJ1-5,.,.,CASSLGGMQDNQPQHF,TGCGCCAGCAGTCTAGGAGGTATGCAGGACAATCAGCCCCAGCATTTT
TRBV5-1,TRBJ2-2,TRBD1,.,CASSWDRSNTGELFF,TGCGCCAGCAGCTGGGACAGGTCAAACACCGGGGAGCTGTTTTTT